This is a list of T cell receptor beta chains from one sample in a study of blood T cell repertoires in COVID-19. TCRdb's copy holds only in-frame clones and misses some; the assay was immunoSEQ multiplex PCR. The data hold 110,000 to 150,000 clones, with 85% to 90% observed a single time. The specimen was peripheral blood. The receptor source for this set is a woman in her fifties or sixties with active COVID-19. Each CDR3 is given with its conserved first and last residue. The D gene is left open where the match is weak. Clone size is stated in some rows and not others, as once, few, many or a class when expanded.

TRBJ2-3,few,TRBD2,TRBV5-4,TGTGCCAGCAGCCCCATGACTAGCCCAGATACGCAGTATTTT,CASSPMTSPDTQYF
TRBJ2-3,NA,NA,TRBV12-3/TRBV12-4,TGTGCCAGCACCCTCCTCGGGGCAGATACGCAGTATTTT,CASTLLGADTQYF
TRBJ2-5,NA,NA,TRBV6-1,TGTGCCAGCAGTGGTCCGAGGAAGCGCTCACTGTACCAAGAGACCCAGTACTTC,CASSGPRKRSLYQETQYF
TRBJ1-1,NA,TRBD1,TRBV11-2,TGTGCCAGCAGTCATGGACAGGTGGAAGCTTTCTTT,CASSHGQVEAFF
TRBJ2-7,NA,NA,TRBV4-2,TGTGCCAGCAGCCAAGACGCGACTAGAGGGCCCTACGAGCAGTACTTC,CASSQDATRGPYEQYF
TRBJ1-1,NA,NA,TRBV2,TGTGCCAGCAGTGAAGTTGAGGGCACTGAAGCTTTCTTT,CASSEVEGTEAFF
TRBJ1-2,NA,TRBD1,TRBV5-1,TGCGCCAGCAGCCCCCCGGGACAGCCCTTAGTCCATGGCTACACCTTC,CASSPPGQPLVHGYTF
TRBJ1-2,NA,TRBD1,TRBV27,TGTGCCAGCAGGCGGGGACAGGGGTACGGCTACACCTTC,CASRRGQGYGYTF
TRBJ2-1,NA,TRBD2,TRBV14,TGTGCCAGCAGCCCACCCGGACTAGCGGGAGGAGGCTATGAGCAGTTCTTC,CASSPPGLAGGGYEQFF
TRBJ1-1,NA,TRBD1,TRBV12-3/TRBV12-4,TGTGCCAGCAGTCCGGACAGGGGGCGCGGGGCTTTCTTT,CASSPDRGRGAFF
TRBJ1-6,NA,NA,TRBV6-5,TGTGCCAGCAGCGACACCCTAGCGGACACACCCCTCCACTTT,CASSDTLADTPLHF
TRBJ2-7,NA,TRBD1,TRBV18,TGTGCCAGCTCACAACGGGACACAGGGGGCTACGAGCAGTACTTC,CASSQRDTGGYEQYF
TRBJ1-4,NA,NA,TRBV3-1/TRBV3-2,TGTGCCAGCAGCCAGAGGGGGTACGAAAAACTGTTTTTT,CASSQRGYEKLFF
TRBJ2-2,NA,TRBD2,TRBV9,TGTGCCAGCAGCGTAGGGGCGGGAGCTGACACCGGGGAGCTGTTTTTT,CASSVGAGADTGELFF
TRBJ1-2,NA,TRBD1,TRBV7-8,TGTGCCAGCAGCGCATCGACAGGGGAGGCCTATGGCTACACCTTC,CASSASTGEAYGYTF
TRBJ2-5,once,TRBD2,TRBV2,TGTGCCAGCAGTCCCGCGACTAGCGGAGAGACCCAGTACTTC,CASSPATSGETQYF
TRBJ2-7,NA,TRBD2,TRBV4-1,TGCGCCAGCAGCCAAAGACTAGCGGGAGGGCCCCAACCTACCTACGAGCAGTACTTC,CASSQRLAGGPQPTYEQYF
TRBJ1-5,few,NA,TRBV6-2/TRBV6-3,TGTGCCAGCAGTTACCCGGGAGAGCCCCAGCATTTT,CASSYPGEPQHF
TRBJ1-3,NA,NA,TRBV5-1,TGCGCCAGCAGCTTGGCCGGGACAACTGGAAACACCATATATTTT,CASSLAGTTGNTIYF
TRBJ1-6,NA,NA,TRBV9,TGTGCCAGCAGCGTGGGGCATAATTCACCCCTCCACTTT,CASSVGHNSPLHF
TRBJ2-2,NA,TRBD2,TRBV27,TGTGCCAGCAGTCTACCTAGCGGGACGAACACCGGGGAGCTGTTTTTT,CASSLPSGTNTGELFF
TRBJ2-7,NA,TRBD1,TRBV5-1,TGCGCCAGCAGCTTGGAGGGACAGACCTACGAGCAGTACTTC,CASSLEGQTYEQYF
TRBJ2-3,NA,NA,TRBV29-1,TGCAGCGTTGAGGGACTTTTGAGAGATACGCAGTATTTT,CSVEGLLRDTQYF
TRBJ1-4,NA,NA,TRBV28,TGTGCCAGCAGTTTATTTCAGGGGTATGAAAAACTGTTTTTT,CASSLFQGYEKLFF
TRBJ1-3,NA,NA,TRBV7-2,TGTGCCAGCAGCTACACAGCTGGAAACACCATATATTTT,CASSYTAGNTIYF
TRBJ2-2,many,NA,TRBV11-3,TGTGCCAGCAGCTCCTGGGGCGGGAACACCGGGGAGCTGTTTTTT,CASSSWGGNTGELFF
TRBJ2-1,NA,TRBD2,TRBV6-2/TRBV6-3,TGTGCCAGCAGCCTATTTAGACTAGCGTCGATTGGGGTGGATGAGCAGTTCTTC,CASSLFRLASIGVDEQFF
TRBJ2-7,NA,NA,TRBV28,TGTGCCAGCAGTTCTCTCCCAGGGTTCGAGCAGTACTTC,CASSSLPGFEQYF
TRBJ2-1,NA,TRBD2,TRBV7-9,TGTGCCAGCAGCCGGGGACTAGCGGGCTACAATGAGCAGTTCTTC,CASSRGLAGYNEQFF